Listed below are T cell receptor beta chains from one sample, sequenced in a study of cytotoxic CD8 clonotypes in ibrutinib-treated CLL. Using immunoSEQ multiplex PCR, the repertoire was profiled, and TCRdb retains in-frame clones only, with some absent. Found here are 150,000 or so clones, around nine tenths of them singletons; the top ten hold about 2.9%. Sequenced here: PBMCs, sampled at disease progression, from a patient treated with ibrutinib. These receptors all stem from a human donor with chronic lymphocytic leukemia. Both conserved end residues are trimmed from each CDR3. The order of the fields is J gene, V gene, CDR3 length, CDR3 protein.

J: TRBJ2-2; V: TRBV11-3; length: 9; CDR3: ASTNTGELF
J: TRBJ2-5; V: TRBV25-1; length: 12; CDR3: ASSEIRVGETQY
J: TRBJ1-1; V: TRBV5-1; length: 12; CDR3: ASSYDRVGTEAF
J: TRBJ2-2; V: TRBV29-1; length: 13; CDR3: SVEYETGDTGELF
J: TRBJ1-2; V: TRBV20-1; length: 9; CDR3: SAEIINGYT
J: TRBJ2-1; V: TRBV7-6; length: 16; CDR3: ASSLAPPLADGGDEQF
J: TRBJ2-1; V: TRBV12-5; length: 14; CDR3: ASGGGAARTIDEQF
J: TRBJ1-5; V: TRBV27; length: 11; CDR3: ASSLGGTQPQH
J: TRBJ2-2; V: TRBV9; length: 14; CDR3: ASSVVGRGTTGELF
J: TRBJ2-2; V: TRBV11-3; length: 13; CDR3: ASSLEDGLTGELF
J: TRBJ1-2; V: TRBV7-9; length: 10; CDR3: ASSQQGYGYT
J: TRBJ2-7; V: TRBV19; length: 12; CDR3: ASSRWQGVYEQY
J: TRBJ1-1; V: TRBV7-3; length: 13; CDR3: ASSSPTGVFTEAF
J: TRBJ1-5; V: TRBV19; length: 13; CDR3: ASSMAGQGHQPQH
J: TRBJ1-1; V: TRBV6-1; length: 13; CDR3: ASRGRAQIHTEAF
J: TRBJ2-4; V: TRBV27; length: 15; CDR3: ASSSTWGAGAKNIQY
J: TRBJ2-7; V: TRBV28; length: 15; CDR3: ASSLTGGRMLTYEQY
J: TRBJ2-7; V: TRBV7-8; length: 14; CDR3: ASSLAGDRGDYEQY
J: TRBJ2-7; V: TRBV29-1; length: 9; CDR3: SAQGSYEQY
J: TRBJ1-1; V: TRBV27; length: 11; CDR3: ASSLDRVAKAF